This is a list of T cell receptor beta chains from one sample in a study of control samples from healthy donors and cancer patients. The protocol was immunoSEQ multiplex PCR, while the TCRdb copy is restricted to in-frame clones and leaves out a portion. Here the sample spans around 77,000 clones, 80% to 95% being singletons. Material: blood. The receptors shown here come from an older woman in good health. CDR3s include the opening cysteine and the closing phenylalanine or tryptophan. A D gene is named only where the DNA matches it firmly. Not all rows give a size; the values are once, few, many and, for expanded clones, a class.

TRBD1 TRBJ1-1 - TRBV24-1 CATSGPTGQAFF TGTGCCACCAGTGGCCCGACAGGGCAAGCTTTCTTT
TRBD2 TRBJ2-7 - TRBV5-5 CASSLALAGAREQYF TGTGCCAGCAGCTTGGCGTTAGCGGGAGCGAGGGAGCAGTACTTC
- TRBJ1-1 - TRBV6-5 CASSKLRLNTEAFF TGTGCCAGCAGTAAGCTTAGATTGAACACTGAAGCTTTCTTT
- TRBJ1-1 - TRBV6-6 CASSSTANTEAFF TGTGCCAGCAGTTCCACAGCGAACACTGAAGCTTTCTTT
- TRBJ1-5 - TRBV19 CASSYSNQPQHF TGTGCCAGTTCTTATAGCAATCAGCCCCAGCATTTT
- TRBJ2-1 - TRBV27 CASSLMGLGKGSNEQFF TGTGCCAGCAGTTTAATGGGGCTCGGGAAAGGTTCGAATGAGCAGTTCTTC
TRBD2 TRBJ2-1 once TRBV6-5 CASSLGTSAAYNEQFF TGTGCCAGCAGTTTGGGGACTAGCGCCGCTTACAATGAGCAGTTCTTC
- TRBJ2-3 - TRBV5-1 CASSLSWTKPDTQYF TGCGCCAGCAGCTTGAGTTGGACAAAACCAGATACGCAGTATTTT
TRBD2 TRBJ2-3 - TRBV5-1 CASSSRLADGLAQYF TGCGCCAGCAGCTCGAGACTAGCGGACGGGCTAGCGCAGTATTTT
- TRBJ1-4 - TRBV15 CATSRGRVNEKLFF TGTGCCACCAGCAGAGGAAGAGTTAATGAAAAACTGTTTTTT
- TRBJ1-1 - TRBV5-1 CASSLGYPGLVDTEAFF TGCGCCAGCAGCTTGGGTTATCCGGGACTGGTGGACACTGAAGCTTTCTTT
- TRBJ2-7 - TRBV27 CASFVPGVRSSYEQYF TGTGCCAGCTTCGTTCCGGGGGTAAGGAGCTCCTACGAGCAGTACTTC
- TRBJ2-7 - TRBV2 CASSTTREQYF TGTGCCAGCAGCACGACCCGCGAGCAGTACTTC
TRBD1 TRBJ2-7 - TRBV7-9 CASSHPGQGYEQYF TGTGCCAGCAGCCACCCAGGACAGGGCTACGAGCAGTACTTC
TRBD1 TRBJ1-3 - TRBV5-1 CASSSRQGSSGNTIYF TGCGCCAGCAGCTCGAGACAGGGGAGCTCTGGAAACACCATATATTTT
- TRBJ2-7 - TRBV9 CASSPRWGTEQYF TGTGCCAGCAGCCCTAGGTGGGGAACCGAGCAGTACTTC
TRBD1 TRBJ1-1 - TRBV28 CASSTPDRGRKGAFF TGTGCCAGCAGTACCCCGGACAGGGGGCGGAAAGGAGCTTTCTTT
TRBD1 TRBJ2-1 once TRBV10-1 CASSAGWTGNDEQFF TGCGCCAGCAGCGCCGGTTGGACAGGTAACGATGAGCAGTTCTTC
TRBD2 TRBJ2-1 - TRBV9 CASSPRLAPGEQFF TGTGCCAGCAGCCCCCGACTAGCCCCCGGTGAGCAGTTCTTC
- TRBJ1-6 once TRBV27 CASSWTNRASSYNSPLHF TGTGCCAGCAGTTGGACGAACAGGGCGAGCTCCTATAATTCACCCCTCCACTTT
TRBD1 TRBJ2-1 - TRBV24-1 CATSLGQGYNEQFF TGTGCCACCAGTCTCGGACAGGGGTACAATGAGCAGTTCTTC
TRBD1 TRBJ2-7 - TRBV10-3 CAITQTGSTYEQYF TGTGCCATCACTCAGACAGGGTCAACCTACGAGCAGTACTTC
- TRBJ1-6 - TRBV6-5 CASSRRTDYNSPLHF TGTGCCAGCAGTCGCCGGACAGATTATAATTCACCCCTCCACTTT
- TRBJ2-7 - TRBV6-6 CASSYSVKAYEQYF TGTGCCAGCAGTTACTCGGTGAAGGCCTACGAGCAGTACTTC
- TRBJ1-5 - TRBV4-1 CASSQDREGRKPQHF TGCGCCAGCAGCCAAGATCGGGAGGGGCGGAAGCCCCAGCATTTT